Included here is one T cell receptor beta chain sequence, with context. Antigen specificity is unknown. This entry is derived from a study of cytomegalovirus exposure and HLA in healthy donors. General study results and limits: Only CMV serostatus was available as immune exposure information. A previous analysis found most TCR beta V segments productive roughly 87% or roughly 30% of the time.

60 Vbeta and 13 Jbeta primers were used in PCR. The table came from immunoSEQ multiplex PCR; TCRdb's copy has only in-frame clones and leaves some out. The repertoire holds more than 25,000 clones, with 70% as singletons. The TCR originated in a woman in her 50s in good health and CMV-seronegative. Sequencing was done on a sample of PBMCs.

Written as DNA, the CDR3 is TGCAGCGTTGAGACAGGGGCCGAGCAGTACTTC. Its translation is CSVETGAEQYF. J is TRBJ2-7 and V is TRBV29-1; 8 positions match TRBD1. In germline, CDR1 is SQVTM, CDR2 ANQGSEA. After removal of 3 bases from V and 6 bases from J, the junction contained 1 base not matched to a gene. This CDR3 spans 11 amino acids.